This T cell receptor (beta chain) was obtained from a study of blood T cells in healthy people across ages. For this clonotype: Its antigen remains unknown.

It was with a sample-barcoded 5' primer and a J-beta primer mix that a second PCR of roughly 7 to 12 cycles was run. Every single cDNA molecule received a tag from a template-switch adaptor with 12 random nucleotides. Sequencing yielded, for each sample, at least 3 million paired-end reads carrying CDR3. Each CDR3 protein gets one entry after TCRdb re-called the 5' RACE reads with MiXCR. This table holds 1.5 million to 1.8 million distinct CDR3 sequences, approximately 43% found once. The CDR3 has 20 residues. Trimming at V came to 0 bases and at J to 4 bases, leaving 14 bases not matched to a gene. The study's findings and limits: Among long-lived donors, naive CD4+ cells were more numerous and diversity higher than in aged donors.

Sequences were obtained from blood. The chain uses TRBV6-7 and TRBJ2-3, with 12 bases matching TRBD1. TRBV6-7 is designated an ORF whose function remains uncertain. The receptor comes from a woman under 30 in good health. The CDR3 DNA reads TGTGCCAGCAGTTACTCGAGAGGGACAGGGGGCGGAAATGGCTCAGATACGCAGTATTTT. It yields the protein CASSYSRGTGGGNGSDTQYF.